The 21 T cell receptor beta chains reported below all come from one sample, sequenced in a study of siplizumab effects on memory and regulatory T cells. An approximately 6-day coculture at 37°C was performed with the mixed lymphocyte reaction cells. TCRdb's copy holds only in-frame clones and misses some; the assay was immunoSEQ multiplex PCR. Here the sample spans some 15,000 clones, roughly 50% being singletons. No antigen has been identified for these receptors. The sample comprised CFSE-low (dividing) CD4+ T cells sorted from an allogeneic mixed lymphocyte reaction. The receptors were sampled from a human donor in good health; the cells came from an allogeneic mixed lymphocyte reaction.

The chain combines TRBV7-2 with TRBJ2-1; possibly TRBD1 or TRBD2 for D (5 bases each). The CDR3 has 14 residues. V was cut by 5 bases and J by 6 bases, with 14 bases left in between. CDR1 is SGHTA and CDR2 is FQGNSA in the germline V gene. The CDR3 DNA is TGTGCCAGCAGCCTCCGGGGCGGAGGCAATGAGCAGTTCTTC. The encoded protein is CASSLRGGGNEQFF.

This clone was counted a few times. The J gene is TRBJ2-5, the V gene TRBV7-9; D gene ambiguous. The germline CDR1 and CDR2 sequences are SEHNR and FQNEAQ (reference sequence). CDR3 size: 13 residues. V was trimmed by 5 bases and J by 5 bases, leaving 12 bases between them. The CDR3 is CASSLANWETQYF. Written as DNA, the CDR3 is TGTGCCAGCAGCCTCGCCAATTGGGAGACCCAGTACTTC.

There are a few counts of this clone. The rearrangement links TRBV6-1 to TRBJ2-5; 9 positions agree with TRBD1. The junction had 6 bases not matched to a gene; V was cut back by 8 bases and J by 5 bases. From germline, CDR1 is MNHNS and CDR2 SASEGT. The CDR3 totals 13 residues. The CDR3 sequence: CASRDRARETQYF. The CDR3 bases are TGTGCCAGCCGGGACAGGGCCAGGGAGACCCAGTACTTC.

The V call is TRBV25-1, the J call TRBJ1-3; D possibly corresponds to TRBD1 (5 bases). Deletions cut 8 bases from V and 4 bases from J, with 15 bases between. Looked up from germline, CDR1 is MGHDK and CDR2 is SYGVNS. The length of the CDR3 is 14 residues. In DNA, the CDR3 is TGTGCCAGCGGACCCCGGGGCTCCGGAAACACCATATATTTT. It translates to CASGPRGSGNTIYF. Variable domain in full (rest from reference TRBV25-1 and TRBJ1-3): EADIYQTPRYLVIGTGKKITLECSQTMGHDKMYWYQQDPGMELHLIHYSYGVNSTEKGDLSSESTVSRIRTEHFPLTLESARPSHTSQYLCASGPRGSGNTIYFGEGSWLTVV.

As DNA, the CDR3 is TGTGCCAGCAGATACGACAGGGTAGGGACCATATATTTT. Amino acids: CASRYDRVGTIYF. The chain couples TRBV2 to TRBJ1-3; 7 bases fit TRBD1. From germline, CDR1 is SNHLY and CDR2 FYNNEI. V dropped 6 bases and J dropped 10; count of bases not matched to a gene: 9. CDR3 length: 13 residues. Full variable domain (missing parts from reference TRBV2 and TRBJ1-3): EPEVTQTPSHQVTQMGQEVILRCVPISNHLYFYWYRQILGQKVEFLVSFYNNEISEKSEIFDDQFSVERPDGSNFTLKIRSTKLEDSAMYFCASRYDRVGTIYFGEGSWLTVV.

In this sample, this clone turned up a few times. V gene TRBV4-1 combines with J gene TRBJ2-2, with TRBD2 matching 11 bases. The CDR3 has 15 amino acids. The germline V gene has CDR1 MGHRA and CDR2 YSYEKL. Trimming at V came to 5 bases and at J to 6 bases, leaving 5 bases not matched to a gene. The CDR3 sequence: CASSYSGRGAGELFF. CDR3 sequence (DNA): TGCGCCAGCAGCTATAGCGGGAGGGGGGCCGGGGAGCTGTTTTTT.

This clone was detected a few times. This chain uses TRBV10-3 with TRBJ2-5; TRBD1 or TRBD2 may be the D gene (6 bases each). In germline, CDR1 is ENHRY, CDR2 SYGVKD. Trimming took off 0 bases at V and 1 base at J, with 12 bases between the two ends. The length of the CDR3 is 16 residues. The CDR3 region is CAISESRGAVQETQYF. The CDR3 bases are TGTGCCATCAGTGAGTCGAGGGGGGCGGTCCAAGAGACCCAGTACTTC.

This chain connects TRBV10-3 to TRBJ2-3; 8 nucleotides match TRBD2. The CDR3 totals 18 residues. In germline, CDR1 is ENHRY, CDR2 SYGVKD. Trimming at V came to 2 bases and at J to 5 bases, leaving 15 bases not matched to a gene. CDR3 sequence: CAISELPGGGYAEDTQYF. CDR3 sequence (DNA): TGTGCCATCAGTGAGCTGCCTGGCGGGGGGTATGCGGAAGATACGCAGTATTTT.

This clone was counted a few times. The V and J genes are TRBV5-1 and TRBJ2-1, with 14 bases identical to TRBD2. The CDR3 runs to 15 residues. J gave up 4 bases and V 4 bases, and 1 base lay outside the gene matches. In germline, CDR1 is SGHRS, CDR2 YFSETQ. DNA of the CDR3: TGCGCCAGCAGCCGACTAGCGGGAGGGTACAATGAGCAGTTCTTC. Amino acids: CASSRLAGGYNEQFF.

By its share, this clone is medium-sized (0.01 to 0.1%). The gene calls are TRBV7-9 and TRBJ2-7; 7 bases align to TRBD1. Germline V CDR1 and CDR2: SEHNR, FQNEAQ (reference sequence). The junction had 6 bases not matched to a gene; V was cut back by 2 bases and J by 5 bases. This CDR3 spans 14 amino acids. CDR3 region: CASSLRQGSDEQYF. In nucleotides, the CDR3 is TGTGCCAGCAGCTTACGACAGGGAAGTGACGAGCAGTACTTC. Variable domain in full (rest from reference TRBV7-9 and TRBJ2-7): DTGVSQNPRHKITKRGQNVTFRCDPISEHNRLYWYRQTLGQGPEFLTYFQNEAQLEKSRLLSDRFSAERPKGSFSTLEIQRTEQGDSAMYLCASSLRQGSDEQYFGPGTRLTVT.

V usage is TRBV6-1 and J usage is TRBJ2-5, with D uncertain. The last part of the DNA fits TRBJ2-7 better; the J call may be wrong. Germline CDR1 reads MNHNS; CDR2 reads SASEGT. The CDR3 runs 12 residues. The CDR3 bases are TGTGCCAGCAGTGAGGACGGCTACGAGCAGTACTTC. Amino acids: CASSEDGYEQYF.

The sample holds one count of this clone. V usage is TRBV9 and J usage is TRBJ2-1, with 7 bases identical to TRBD2. Germline CDR1 and CDR2: SGDLS and YYNGEE. The CDR3 extends over 15 amino acids. Losses at the gene ends were 2 bases for V and 7 bases for J; bases not matched to a gene: 9. The CDR3, as DNA: TGTGCCAGCAGCGTCGGGACTAATATTGGGAATGAGCAGTTCTTC. The encoded protein is CASSVGTNIGNEQFF.

This clone is classed as medium-sized (0.01 to 0.1%). The chain joins TRBV5-1 to TRBJ1-2; D possibly corresponds to TRBD1 (5 bases). Germline lookup yields CDR1 SGHRS and CDR2 YFSETQ. CDR3 length equals 12 residues. V lost 3 bases and J 8 bases, leaving 11 bases between the germline ends. The CDR3 sequence is CASSSPGTGYTF. The CDR3 bases are TGCGCCAGCAGCTCCCCGGGGACGGGCTACACCTTC.

This clone was detected a few times. The chain couples TRBV19 to TRBJ1-3, with D perhaps TRBD1 (5 bases). The V gene lost 3 bases and the J gene lost 1 base, with 7 bases spanning the gap. The length of the CDR3 is 14 residues. From germline, CDR1 is LNHDA and CDR2 SQIVND (reference sequence). The CDR3: CASSIGGSGNTIYF. As DNA, the CDR3 is TGTGCCAGTAGTATTGGGGGATCTGGAAACACCATATATTTT.

The chain recombines TRBV7-2 with TRBJ2-5; D is undetermined. The V end lost 3 bases, the J end lost 6 bases, and 14 bases lay between the germline ends. Germline-derived CDR1 and CDR2 are SGHTA and FQGNSA. The CDR3 spans 14 residues. In nucleotides, the CDR3 is TGTGCCAGCAGCTTCGACGGAGTCGTGAAGACCCAGTACTTC. Its translation: CASSFDGVVKTQYF.

The chain recombines TRBV16 with TRBJ1-1; perhaps TRBD1 as D (5 bases). CDR3 length: 13 amino acids. V was cut by 2 bases and J by 4 bases, with 8 bases left in between. Germline V gene lookup returns CDR1 KGHSY and CDR2 FQNENV. The CDR3 sequence: CASSQQGGTEAFF. The CDR3 coding sequence is TGTGCCAGCAGCCAACAGGGTGGCACTGAAGCTTTCTTT.

Points on this clone: Other DNA sequences of this sample code for an identical CDR3. The chain links TRBV5-1 to TRBJ2-3, with D perhaps matching TRBD2 (6 bases). The CDR3 runs 16 residues. The V end lost 0 bases, the J end lost 1 base, and 12 bases lay between the germline ends. Per germline, CDR1 SGHRS and CDR2 YFSETQ. In DNA, the CDR3 is TGCGCCAGCAGCTTGGTGGGGGGTAGCGGCACAGATACGCAGTATTTT. Protein sequence: CASSLVGGSGTDTQYF.

The chain employs TRBV18 and TRBJ1-2; no definite D call. Trimming removed 2 bases at V and 3 bases at J, with 7 bases between. The germline V gene encodes CDR1 KGHSH and CDR2 LQKENI. CDR3 length: 13 residues. The DNA for the CDR3 is TGTGCCAGCTCACCAGATCTGGACTATGGCTACACCTTC. It encodes CASSPDLDYGYTF.

The chain joins TRBV27 to TRBJ2-1; 9 nucleotides agree with TRBD1. The CDR3 has 18 amino acids. The J segment lost 4 bases and the V segment lost 5 bases, leaving 15 bases of the junction unmatched. Looked up from germline, CDR1 is MNHEY and CDR2 is SMNVEV (reference sequence). In DNA, the CDR3 is TGTGCCAGCAGTGTAACCGGGACAGGGCTTATAATGTACAATGAGCAGTTCTTC. It codes for CASSVTGTGLIMYNEQFF.

The J gene is TRBJ2-1, the V gene TRBV5-1; a possible D gene is TRBD2 (5 bases). Trimming shortened V by 0 bases and J by 1 base, and 8 bases separated the two germline ends. The CDR3 is 15 residues long. Germline CDR1 SGHRS, CDR2 YFSETQ. CDR3 nucleotides: TGCGCCAGCAGCTTGGAGACGGGATCCTACAATGAGCAGTTCTTC. Residues: CASSLETGSYNEQFF.

The V gene is TRBV5-6, the J gene TRBJ1-1, with D perhaps matching TRBD1 (6 bases). The CDR3 extends over 15 amino acids. The germline CDR1 and CDR2 sequences are SGHDT and YYEEEE. V was shortened by 3 bases and J by 1 base, with 13 bases between the two germline ends. The chain's CDR3 is CASSYLDRRNTEAFF. CDR3 DNA sequence: TGTGCCAGCAGCTATTTGGACAGAAGGAACACTGAAGCTTTCTTT.